The clone carrying this T cell receptor (beta chain) has at least ten counts. The sequence runs out 3 residues before the end of the CDR3; the remainder is reconstructed from the germline J gene. The table came from immunoSEQ multiplex PCR; TCRdb's copy has only in-frame clones and leaves some out. The profile covers more than 30,000 clones, none occurring a single time. The V end was cut by 6 bases, the J end by 7 bases, with 6 bases between. Germline assignment: CDR1 WSHSY and CDR2 SAAADI. CDR3 size: 11 residues. This sample is drawn from a study of T cell clonality in common variable immunodeficiency.

Material for sequencing was peripheral blood mononuclear cells. This receptor was identified in a person between 18 and 69 years old in good health. This chain joins TRBV10-2 and TRBJ1-4; D is unclear. The sequenced CDR3 bases are TGCGCCAGCAGAAATAGTGAAAAA. Translating it yields CASRNSEK. The entire CDR3 sequence reads CASRNSEKLFF.